This T cell receptor beta chain originates from a study of human T cells and chemical hapten exposure. Broader study findings: There were significantly more large CDR3 similarity clusters among expanded TCRs than among controls.

The V and J ends lost 3 bases and 5 bases respectively, with 16 bases between them. In germline, CDR1 is SQVTM, CDR2 ANQGSEA. CDR3 size: 14 residues. In regard to this clonotype: The antigen is not known.

Time point denoted: patch test 2, 6 weeks after DPC sensitization. Treatment noted: therapeutic diphenylcyclopropenone sensitization with weekly scalp DPC. One entry per CDR3 protein results from TCRdb running MiXCR on the RACE reads. The profile shows approximately 80,000 distinct CDR3 sequences, 10% of them singletons. This rearrangement joins TRBV29-1 to TRBJ1-1, with D tentatively TRBD1 (5 bases). Sequenced material: whole blood, taken in connection with sensitization to the hapten diphenylcyclopropenone (DPC). The source of this sequence is a woman in her twenties or thirties with alopecia areata. Some clones in this sample may be carry-over from other donors' samples. The chain's CDR3 is CSVDRDSQGTEAFF. The CDR3 DNA is TGCAGCGTTGACCGGGACTCCCAAGGGACTGAAGCTTTCTTT.